Listed here is a single T cell receptor beta chain. Its antigen remains undetermined. Base qualities are missing; no much larger clone stands one base away. The CDR1 and CDR2 encoded by the germline V gene are MGHDK and SYGVNS. Trimming takes 2 bases from V and 0 bases from J, and the germline ends sit 14 bases apart. Counted from cysteine to phenylalanine, this CDR3 has 16 amino acids. Only the CDR3 region is kept as DNA, spanning 48 bases read in frame from base 1. The library relied on the immunoSEQ multiplex PCR assay. The clones in this table, taken by TCRdb from immuneACCESS, are in-frame only. Not every clone is retained; where verified, under half of the shortfall comes from an unresolved V gene, and the cause of the rest is unknown. For this sample there are around 40,000 clones; about 90% appear just once. The ten top clones hold less than 0.95% of the sample. This entry comes from a study of T cell changes during pregnancy in multiple sclerosis (dated by TCRdb to the late 2010s). As for the study more broadly: In women with multiple sclerosis, the researchers looked at how the T cell repertoire shifted as pregnancy progressed.

The rearrangement combines TRBV25-1 with TRBJ2-7; TRBD1 is perhaps the D gene, given 5 matching bases. The sample in question was CD4+ T cells from peripheral blood mononuclear cells, obtained before pregnancy. The receptor was derived from a female donor with multiple sclerosis, enrolled in a pregnancy study. The CDR3 in this case is CASSERPGAPSYEQYF. The nucleotide sequence reads TGTGCCAGCAGTGAACGGCCTGGGGCCCCCTCCTACGAGCAGTACTTC.